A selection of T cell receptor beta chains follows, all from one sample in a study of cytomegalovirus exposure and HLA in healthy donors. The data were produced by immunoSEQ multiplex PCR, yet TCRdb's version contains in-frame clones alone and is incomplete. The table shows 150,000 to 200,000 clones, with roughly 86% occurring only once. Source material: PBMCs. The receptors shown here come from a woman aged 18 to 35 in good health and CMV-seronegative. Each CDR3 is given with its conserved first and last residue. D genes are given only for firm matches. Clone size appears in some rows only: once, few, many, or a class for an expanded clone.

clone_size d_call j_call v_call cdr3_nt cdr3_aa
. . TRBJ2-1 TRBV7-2 TGTGCCAGCAGCTTATCCAGGGGTGATGAGCAGTTCTTC CASSLSRGDEQFF
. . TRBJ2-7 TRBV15 TGTGCCACCAGCAGAGGAGGGGACTTGAGCTCCTACGAGCAGTACTTC CATSRGGDLSSYEQYF
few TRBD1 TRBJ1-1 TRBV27 TGTGCCAGCAGCGGGACAGGGACCAACACTGAAGCTTTCTTT CASSGTGTNTEAFF
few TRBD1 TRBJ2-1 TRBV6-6 TGTGCCAGCAGTTACGAGGGGGCAAGGGATGAGCAGTTCTTC CASSYEGARDEQFF
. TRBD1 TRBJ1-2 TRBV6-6 TGTGCCAGCAGTTATCAGGGGGCGAGCGGCTACACCTTC CASSYQGASGYTF
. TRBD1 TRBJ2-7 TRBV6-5 TGTGCCAGCAGTCAACAGGGGGCCCTTCCTAGGGAGCAGTACTTC CASSQQGALPREQYF
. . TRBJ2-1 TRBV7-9 TGTGCCAGCAGTTCGGGACTCACCTCTCGCAATGAGCAGTTCTTC CASSSGLTSRNEQFF
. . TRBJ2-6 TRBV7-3 TGTGCCAGCAGCTTAAGCGGGTTCTCTGGGGCCAACGTCCTGACTTTC CASSLSGFSGANVLTF
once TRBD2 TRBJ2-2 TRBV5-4 TGTGCCAGCAGCTTCGCGGGGGTTGGGCTCTCCGGGGAGCTGTTTTTT CASSFAGVGLSGELFF
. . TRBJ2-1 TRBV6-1 TGTGCCAGCAGTGAATTTGTCCGGAGCTCCTACAATGAGCAGTTCTTC CASSEFVRSSYNEQFF
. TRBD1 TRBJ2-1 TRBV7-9 TGTGCCAGCAGCCACCCGGGACAGGGCGTCTACAATGAGCAGTTCTTC CASSHPGQGVYNEQFF
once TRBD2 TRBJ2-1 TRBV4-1 TGCGCCAGCAGCTTACTCGGACTAGCAGACAATGAGCAGTTCTTC CASSLLGLADNEQFF
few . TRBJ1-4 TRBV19 TGTGCCAGTAGTATGAACGCCGCGGGGACTAATGAAAAACTGTTTTTT CASSMNAAGTNEKLFF
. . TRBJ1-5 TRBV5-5 TGTGCCAGCAGCCGCGGACAGATCTATAGCAATCAGCCCCAGCATTTT CASSRGQIYSNQPQHF
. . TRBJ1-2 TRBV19 TGTGCCAGTAGTAACGACAGGATCTATGGCTACACCTTC CASSNDRIYGYTF
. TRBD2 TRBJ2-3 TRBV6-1 TGTGCCAGCAGTTTAATAGCGGGGGTTACAGATACGCAGTATTTT CASSLIAGVTDTQYF